One T cell receptor beta chain is described in this entry. Its antigen remains unknown. Vbeta (60) and Jbeta (13) primers were used in the PCR. Sequencing used immunoSEQ multiplex PCR; TCRdb keeps in-frame clones, though not all of them. The sample holds roughly 190,000 clones; 70% to 90% are singletons and the top ten take approximately 1.7%. There are 19 residues in the CDR3. Per germline, CDR1 SEHNR and CDR2 FQNEAQ (reference sequence). V lost 5 bases to trimming and J lost 0 bases, with 25 bases between them. The data stem from a study of cytomegalovirus exposure and HLA in healthy donors. Looking at the study overall: The roughly 100 million unique TCR beta sequences, from about 179 million T cells, were found by an earlier analysis. Study findings and constraints: A likely sequencing artifact accounted for one observed cluster of highly shared sequence variants.

This TCR came from a woman between 18 and 29 years old in good health and CMV-seronegative. Sequencing was performed on PBMCs. The chain is built from TRBV7-9 and TRBJ2-5, with D possibly TRBD2 on 6 matching bases. CDR3 residues: CASSPTGVVAGYNQETQYF. The CDR3 DNA reads TGTGCCAGCAGCCCCACGGGGGTGGTCGCGGGGTATAACCAAGAGACCCAGTACTTC. The full variable domain, with the rest looked up from reference TRBV7-9 and TRBJ2-5, is DTGVSQNPRHKITKRGQNVTFRCDPISEHNRLYWYRQTLGQGPEFLTYFQNEAQLEKSRLLSDRFSAERPKGSFSTLEIQRTEQGDSAMYLCASSPTGVVAGYNQETQYFGPGTRLLVL.